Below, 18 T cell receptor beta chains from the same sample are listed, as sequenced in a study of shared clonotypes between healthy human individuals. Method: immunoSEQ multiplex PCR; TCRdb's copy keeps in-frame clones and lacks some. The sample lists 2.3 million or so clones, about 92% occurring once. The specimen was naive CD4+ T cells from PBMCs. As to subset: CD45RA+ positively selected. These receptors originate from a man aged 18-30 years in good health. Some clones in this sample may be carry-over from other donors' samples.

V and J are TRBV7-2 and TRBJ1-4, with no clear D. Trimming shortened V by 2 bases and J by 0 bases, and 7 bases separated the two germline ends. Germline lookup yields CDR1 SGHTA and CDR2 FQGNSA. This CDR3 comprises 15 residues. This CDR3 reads CASSLLRATNEKLFF. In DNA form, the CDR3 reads TGTGCCAGCAGCTTATTGAGAGCAACTAATGAAAAACTGTTTTTT.

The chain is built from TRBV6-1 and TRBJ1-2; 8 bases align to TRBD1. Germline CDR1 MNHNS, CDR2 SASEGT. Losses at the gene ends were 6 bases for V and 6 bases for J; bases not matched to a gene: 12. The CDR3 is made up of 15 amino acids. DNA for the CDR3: TGTGCCAGCAGGGTAGGACAGGGTTTACTCCATGGCTACACCTTC. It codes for CASRVGQGLLHGYTF.

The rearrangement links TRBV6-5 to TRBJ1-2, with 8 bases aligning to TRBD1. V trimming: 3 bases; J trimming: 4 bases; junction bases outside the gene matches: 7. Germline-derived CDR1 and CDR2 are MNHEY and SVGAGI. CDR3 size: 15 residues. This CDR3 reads CASSYQGARGYGYTF. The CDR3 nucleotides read TGTGCCAGCAGTTATCAGGGGGCGCGGGGCTATGGCTACACCTTC.

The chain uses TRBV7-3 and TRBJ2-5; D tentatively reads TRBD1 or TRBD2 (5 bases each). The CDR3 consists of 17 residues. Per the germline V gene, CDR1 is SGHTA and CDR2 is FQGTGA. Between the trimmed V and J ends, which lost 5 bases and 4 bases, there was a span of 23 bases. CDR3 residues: CASSLPEDWDPRETQYF. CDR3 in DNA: TGTGCCAGCAGCCTCCCAGAGGATTGGGACCCCCGAGAGACCCAGTACTTC.

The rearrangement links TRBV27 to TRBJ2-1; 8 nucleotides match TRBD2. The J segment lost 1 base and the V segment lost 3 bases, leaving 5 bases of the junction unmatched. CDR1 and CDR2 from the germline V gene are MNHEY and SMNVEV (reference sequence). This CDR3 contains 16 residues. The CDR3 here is CASSFRAGGSYNEQFF. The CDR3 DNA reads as TGTGCCAGCAGTTTTAGGGCGGGAGGATCCTACAATGAGCAGTTCTTC.

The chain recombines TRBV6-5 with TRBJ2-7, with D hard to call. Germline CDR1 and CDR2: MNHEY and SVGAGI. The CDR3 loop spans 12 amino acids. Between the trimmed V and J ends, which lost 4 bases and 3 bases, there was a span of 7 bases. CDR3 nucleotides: TGTGCCAGCAGTTCGAGGCACTACGAGCAGTACTTC. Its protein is CASSSRHYEQYF.

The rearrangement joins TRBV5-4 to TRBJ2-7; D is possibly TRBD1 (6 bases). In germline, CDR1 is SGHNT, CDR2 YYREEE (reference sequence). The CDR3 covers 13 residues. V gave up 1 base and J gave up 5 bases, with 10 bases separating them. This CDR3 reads CASSLYRVHEQYF. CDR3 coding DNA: TGTGCCAGCAGCTTGTACAGGGTCCACGAGCAGTACTTC.

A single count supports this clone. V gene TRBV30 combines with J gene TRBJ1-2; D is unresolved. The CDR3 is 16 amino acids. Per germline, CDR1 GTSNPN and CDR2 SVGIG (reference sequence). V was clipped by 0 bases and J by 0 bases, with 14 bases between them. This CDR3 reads CAWSVLLAPANYGYTF. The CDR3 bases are TGTGCCTGGAGTGTACTGCTCGCACCTGCTAACTATGGCTACACCTTC.

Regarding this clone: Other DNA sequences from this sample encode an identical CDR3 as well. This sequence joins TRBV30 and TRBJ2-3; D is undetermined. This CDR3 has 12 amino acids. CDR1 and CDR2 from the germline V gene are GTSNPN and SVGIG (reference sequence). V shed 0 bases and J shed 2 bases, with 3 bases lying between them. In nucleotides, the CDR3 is TGTGCCTGGAGTGTCACCACAGATACGCAGTATTTT. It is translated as CAWSVTTDTQYF.

Here the CDR3 DNA reads TGTGCCAGCAGTGTGGTAGCGGGAGGGACAGATACGCAGTATTTT. Protein sequence: CASSVVAGGTDTQYF. The genes are TRBV2 and TRBJ2-3, with TRBD2 identical over 11 bases. The V gene's germline CDR1 is SNHLY and CDR2 FYNNEI. V lost 4 bases, J lost 3 bases, and 3 bases stayed unmatched. The CDR3 loop spans 15 amino acids.

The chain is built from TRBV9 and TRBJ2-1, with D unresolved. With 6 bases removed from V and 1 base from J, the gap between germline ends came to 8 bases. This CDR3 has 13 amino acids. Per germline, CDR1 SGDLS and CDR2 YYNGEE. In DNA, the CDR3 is TGTGCCAGCAACTCCTTATCCTACAATGAGCAGTTCTTC. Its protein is CASNSLSYNEQFF.

CDR3 in DNA: TGTGCCAGTAGTAACGACTGGTTCTACAATGAGCAGTTCTTC. It translates to CASSNDWFYNEQFF. The chain uses TRBV19 and TRBJ2-1; no clear D. V gave up 4 bases and J gave up 3 bases, with 10 bases separating them. CDR1 is LNHDA and CDR2 is SQIVND in the germline V gene (reference sequence). The CDR3 sequence is 14 residues long.

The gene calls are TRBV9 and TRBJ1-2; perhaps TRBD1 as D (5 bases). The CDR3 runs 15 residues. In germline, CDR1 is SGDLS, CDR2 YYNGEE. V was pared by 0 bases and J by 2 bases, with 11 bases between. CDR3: CASSVASWGNYGYTF. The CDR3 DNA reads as TGTGCCAGCAGCGTAGCCTCATGGGGGAACTATGGCTACACCTTC.

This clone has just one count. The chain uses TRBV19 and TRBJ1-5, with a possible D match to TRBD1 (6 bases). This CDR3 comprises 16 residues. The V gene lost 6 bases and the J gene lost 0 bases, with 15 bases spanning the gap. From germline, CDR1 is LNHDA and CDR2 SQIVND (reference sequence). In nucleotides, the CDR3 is TGTGCCAGTAGAAGTACAGGGATGAATAGCAATCAGCCCCAGCATTTT. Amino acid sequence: CASRSTGMNSNQPQHF.

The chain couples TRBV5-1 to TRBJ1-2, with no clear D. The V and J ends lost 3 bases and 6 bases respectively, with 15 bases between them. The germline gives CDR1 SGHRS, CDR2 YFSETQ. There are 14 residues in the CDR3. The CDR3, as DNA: TGCGCCAGCAGCTCGGATGATTTGGGAAATGGCTACACCTTC. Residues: CASSSDDLGNGYTF.

CDR3 amino acids: CASSPPGAYWSQPQHF. CDR3 coding DNA: TGTGCCAGCAGTCCCCCCGGGGCCTATTGGTCTCAGCCCCAGCATTTT. The V and J genes are TRBV28 and TRBJ1-5; possible D gene TRBD1, 5 bases. The CDR3 extends over 16 amino acids. Germline loops: CDR1 MDHEN, CDR2 SYDVKM. Trimming removed 5 bases from V and 6 bases from J, with 20 bases in between.

Written as DNA, the CDR3 is TGTGCCACCCCGGTCCTTTCCGGGGAGCTGTTTTTT. The encoded protein is CATPVLSGELFF. The chain joins TRBV25-1 to TRBJ2-2; D is unclear. This CDR3 is built from 12 residues. Trimming pared 10 bases from V and 6 bases from J, leaving 12 bases between. Germline V CDR1 and CDR2: MGHDK, SYGVNS.

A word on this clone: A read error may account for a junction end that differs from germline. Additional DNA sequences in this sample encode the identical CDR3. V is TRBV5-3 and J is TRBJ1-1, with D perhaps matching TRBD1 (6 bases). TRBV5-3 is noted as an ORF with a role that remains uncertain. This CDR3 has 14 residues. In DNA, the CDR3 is TGTGCTAGAAGTATGAAGGGGGATGGCACTGAAGCTTTCTTT. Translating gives CARSMKGDGTEAFF.